The 7 T cell receptor beta chains given below trace back to one sample, sequenced in a study of regulatory T cells in long-lasting Graves disease. Building the TCR beta libraries relied on iRepertoire HTBI primers, and CDR3 regions underwent Arm-PCR. MiXCR, applied by TCRdb to the multiplex PCR reads, yields one record per CDR3 protein. The sample lists hundreds of thousands of distinct CDR3 sequences, less than 25% occurring once. Indicated time point: persistent/refractory GD, antithyroid drugs over 5 years with positive TRAb. RNA from PBMCs was the source of the TCR library. The sequencing used peripheral blood mononuclear cells (PBMCs), collected when the disease was refractory, from a patient treated with antithyroid drugs. Receptor source: a female donor with Graves disease.

A remark on this clonotype: A read error is possible here, since a much larger clone lies one base away. V and J are TRBV3-1 and TRBJ1-2; D is undetermined. The CDR3 totals 15 residues. The germline gives CDR1 LGHDT, CDR2 YNNKEL (reference sequence). CDR3 sequence reads: CAGSQDWAANYGYTF. Written as DNA, the CDR3 is TGTGCCGGCAGCCAAGATTGGGCAGCTAACTATGGCTACACCTTC. The whole variable domain, remainder taken from reference TRBV3-1 and TRBJ1-2, is DTAVSQTPKYLVTQMGNDKSIKCEQNLGHDTMYWYKQDSKKFLKIMFSYNNKELIINETVPNRFSPKSPDKAHLNLHINSLELGDSAVYFCAGSQDWAANYGYTFGSGTRLTVV.

In its sample, this clonotype was seen a few times. J is TRBJ1-2 and V is TRBV9; tentative D call: TRBD1 (5 bases). In germline, CDR1 is SGDLS, CDR2 YYNGEE. The CDR3 is 12 residues long. The V end was cut by 0 bases, the J end by 9 bases, with 9 bases between. The CDR3, as DNA: TGTGCCAGCAGCGTAGGGGGGGGTAGCTACACCTTC. It yields the protein CASSVGGGSYTF.

This clonotype was recorded at least ten times. The rearrangement joins TRBV28 to TRBJ2-7; possible D gene TRBD1, 6 bases. Between the trimmed V and J ends, which lost 4 bases and 2 bases, there was a span of 15 bases. Germline-derived CDR1 and CDR2 are MDHEN and SYDVKM. The CDR3 runs 15 residues. CDR3 bases: TGTGCCAGCAGTTCGGTAAGGACAGCAGCCTACGAGCAGTACTTC. Protein sequence: CASSSVRTAAYEQYF.

This clonotype has only a few counts. The chain recombines TRBV7-9 with TRBJ2-7, with D perhaps TRBD1 (6 bases). The CDR3 is made up of 15 amino acids. Germline V lookup: CDR1 SEHNR, CDR2 FQNEAQ (reference sequence). The V gene lost 5 bases and the J gene lost 7 bases, with 21 bases spanning the gap. The CDR3 bases are TGTGCCAGCAGCGACGGGACATTGATGGCCCTAGAGCAGTACTTC. Protein sequence: CASSDGTLMALEQYF.

V is TRBV20-1 and J is TRBJ2-7; 8 bases map to TRBD1. J gave up 3 bases and V 5 bases, and 9 bases lay outside the gene matches. The CDR3 runs to 14 residues. Germline V gene lookup returns CDR1 DFQATT and CDR2 SNEGSKA (reference sequence). CDR3 amino acids: CSAPDRVVGYEQYF. The CDR3 region has the DNA TGCAGTGCTCCGGACAGGGTCGTAGGCTACGAGCAGTACTTC.

This clonotype was seen many times. This rearrangement joins TRBV2 to TRBJ2-5; D is uncertain. Deletions cut 3 bases from V and 7 bases from J, with 15 bases between. The CDR3 runs to 14 residues. Germline-derived CDR1 and CDR2 are SNHLY and FYNNEI. Written as DNA, the CDR3 is TGTGCCAGCAGTGAGTACTCTACGTGGGGGACCCAGTACTTC. Protein: CASSEYSTWGTQYF. Drawing the rest from reference TRBV2 and TRBJ2-5, the complete variable domain is EPEVTQTPSHQVTQMGQEVILRCVPISNHLYFYWYRQILGQKVEFLVSFYNNEISEKSEIFDDQFSVERPDGSNFTLKIRSTKLEDSAMYFCASSEYSTWGTQYFGPGTRLLVL.

In this sample, this clonotype turned up many times. The chain couples TRBV2 to TRBJ2-7; tentatively, D is TRBD1 (5 bases). V was trimmed by 6 bases and J by 3 bases, leaving 15 bases between them. The CDR3 has 14 residues. Germline loops: CDR1 SNHLY, CDR2 FYNNEI. The CDR3, as DNA: TGTGCCAGCAGGCTACTACAGGTCATCTACGAGCAGTACTTC. Protein sequence: CASRLLQVIYEQYF.